This T cell receptor (beta chain) derives from a study of CD8 T cells in Susac syndrome. Negative isolation yielded CD4+ and CD8+ T cells, and FACS enriched TEMRA cells. Random-hexamer reverse transcription was applied to about 0.45 to 1 ug RNA. TCR beta CDR3 was amplified by immunoSEQ covering 54 Vbeta and 13 Jbeta. TCRdb reprocessed the immunoSEQ multiplex PCR reads with MiXCR, giving one entry per CDR3 protein. The sample has some 90,000 distinct CDR3 sequences; around 93% are singletons. CDR1 and CDR2 from the germline V gene are MGHRA and YSYEKL. The CDR3 sequence is 13 residues long. V lost 1 base and J 2 bases, leaving 5 bases between the germline ends.

The V and J genes are TRBV4-1 and TRBJ1-1; D gene unclear. The clonotype originates from a human donor in good health. The specimen was CD8+ T cells from PBMCs. CDR3 residues: CASSQGSNTEAFF. In DNA, the CDR3 is TGCGCCAGCAGCCAAGGGAGTAACACTGAAGCTTTCTTT.